This T cell receptor beta chain was found in a study of blood T cell repertoires in COVID-19 (dated by TCRdb to about 2020). Turning to the overall study: Samples from collaborators originated in the United States, Italy and Spain and spanned both the acute and convalescent phases of COVID-19. The repertoires were released in a freely available public database meant as a resource for research on the immune response to SARS-CoV-2. The prospective study material was composed of cDNA or gDNA derived from T cells, B-cell-depleted T cells, or PBMCs. Sample metadata almost always included a de-identified subject ID, COVID-19 status, age in years and sex. The dataset comprised deeply sampled blood TCRbeta repertoires from subjects exposed to, actively infected with, or recovered from COVID-19. Where available, HLA class I and class II types were taken from metadata supplied by the sample provider and were not determined by assay-based typing. The samples were drawn from two sources: the first 160 participants of the ongoing ImmuneRACE study, and about 1,300 subjects contributed by 6 global collaborators. The study at large found these results: The quantity of clinical and demographic metadata differed by source and by participant and was supplied without curation.

Enrolling through a virtual design, the prospective study's participants ranged in age from roughly 18 to 89 years and lived across 24 United States geographic areas. To assign participants to cohorts, the prospective study relied on clinical history that participants themselves reported in a screening survey and a study questionnaire. ImmuneRACE Cohort 3 recovered participants were defined by two consecutive negative NP/OP PCR tests, healthcare professional clearance, or symptom resolution. In the prospective study, whole blood, serum and a nasopharyngeal or oropharyngeal swab were collected from each participant by mobile phlebotomists. Participants in the prospective study had the option to provide additional blood draws and questionnaires over an approximately 2-month period. Prospective study blood samples were shipped either frozen or at room temperature before DNA extraction. V loses 11 bases of germline sequence and J loses 0 bases, and the interval between the two ends is 13 bases. Counted from cysteine to phenylalanine, this CDR3 has 14 amino acids. The sequence is cut down to CDR3 DNA, 42 bases in frame from base 1. CDR1 is given as KGHSH and CDR2 as LQKENI, both from the germline V gene.

TCRbeta CDR3 regions were amplified from genomic DNA by means of the immunoSEQ Assay, a bias-controlled multiplex PCR. The study's processing was this. The number of nucleated cells in each sample was estimated by amplification of reference gene primers within the assay. Sequence reads were collapsed and filtered to measure the absolute abundance of every unique TCRbeta CDR3 rearrangement. For each sample, productive Simpson clonality was calculated as the square root of Simpson's diversity index across productive rearrangements. TCRdb carries this immuneACCESS record with in-frame sequences only. Its versions omit some clonotypes, under half of them owing to an unresolved V gene in the studies checked, with the rest unexplained. The V and J calls and clone size were taken over from that table, and D and trimming were inferred from the DNA. The sample table lists about half a million clones, approximately 90% of them with a count of one. The ten largest account for roughly 8% of the sample.

With respect to this clone: The antigen it recognizes is unknown. No base quality information exists; no much larger clone differs at one position.

This TCR was recovered from a woman aged 60-75 years who had recovered from COVID-19. Sequences were obtained from PBMCs or T cells enriched from blood (not recorded which). The chain was built from TRBV18 and TRBJ2-2, and possibly TRBD1, on 5 matching bases. The nucleotide sequence is given as TGTGCCGGGGCAGTGACTTCGAACACCGGGGAGCTGTTTTTT. Translation gives CAGAVTSNTGELFF.